This TCR beta chain was retrieved from a study of early T cells in non-severe SARS-CoV-2 infection. Study summary: Bulk RNA from unsorted whole blood was sequenced; chains were unpaired.

This clonotype turned up a few times. Its antigen is as yet unknown. The germline CDR1 and CDR2 sequences are LGHDT and YNNKEL (reference sequence). The V gene lost 4 bases and the J gene lost 6 bases, with 12 bases spanning the gap. CDR3 length: 13 residues. General study results and limits: VDJdb matching favored anti-spike CD8 responses, missing private and CD4 specificities.

As part of library construction, unique molecular identifiers were attached to individual cDNA molecules. Using its own MiXCR run on the 5' RACE reads, TCRdb lists one record per CDR3 protein. The sample lists around 76,000 distinct CDR3 sequences, about 11% occurring once. The origin of this receptor is an adult who was a healthcare worker with PCR-confirmed SARS-CoV-2 infection or an uninfected control (not recorded which). Sequencing was carried out using whole blood. This chain connects TRBV3-1 to TRBJ1-2, with a tentative D call TRBD1 (6 bases). CDR3 amino acids: CASSLTGGDGYTF. The DNA of the CDR3 is TGTGCCAGCAGCCTAACCGGGGGCGATGGCTACACCTTC. Full variable domain (outside the CDR3, taken from reference TRBV3-1 and TRBJ1-2): DTAVSQTPKYLVTQMGNDKSIKCEQNLGHDTMYWYKQDSKKFLKIMFSYNNKELIINETVPNRFSPKSPDKAHLNLHINSLELGDSAVYFCASSLTGGDGYTFGSGTRLTVV.